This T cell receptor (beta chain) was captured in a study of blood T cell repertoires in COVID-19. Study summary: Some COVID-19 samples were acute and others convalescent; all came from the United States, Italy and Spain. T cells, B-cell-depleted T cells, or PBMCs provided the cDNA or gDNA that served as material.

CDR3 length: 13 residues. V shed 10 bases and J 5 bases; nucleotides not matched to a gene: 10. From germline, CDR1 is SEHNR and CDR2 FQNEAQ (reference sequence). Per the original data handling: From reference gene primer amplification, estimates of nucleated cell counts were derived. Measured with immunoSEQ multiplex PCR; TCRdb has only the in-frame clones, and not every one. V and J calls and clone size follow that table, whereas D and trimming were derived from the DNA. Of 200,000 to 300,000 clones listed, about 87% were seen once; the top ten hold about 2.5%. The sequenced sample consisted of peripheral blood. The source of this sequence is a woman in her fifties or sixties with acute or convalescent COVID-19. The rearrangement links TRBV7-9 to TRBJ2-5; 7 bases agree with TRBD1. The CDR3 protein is CATERGRGETQYF. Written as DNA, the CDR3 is TGTGCCACCGAGAGGGGGCGCGGTGAGACCCAGTACTTC.